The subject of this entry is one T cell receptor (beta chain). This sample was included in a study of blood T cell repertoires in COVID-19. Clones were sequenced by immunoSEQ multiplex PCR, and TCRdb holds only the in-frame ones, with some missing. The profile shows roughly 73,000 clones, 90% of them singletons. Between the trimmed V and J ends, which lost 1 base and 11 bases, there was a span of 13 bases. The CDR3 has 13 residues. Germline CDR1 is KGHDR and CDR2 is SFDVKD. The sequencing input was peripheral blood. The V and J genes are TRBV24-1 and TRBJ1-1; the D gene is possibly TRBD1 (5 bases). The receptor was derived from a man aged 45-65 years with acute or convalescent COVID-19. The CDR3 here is CATSDFPGGDAFF. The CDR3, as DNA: TGTGCCACCAGTGATTTTCCGGGGGGTGATGCTTTCTTT.